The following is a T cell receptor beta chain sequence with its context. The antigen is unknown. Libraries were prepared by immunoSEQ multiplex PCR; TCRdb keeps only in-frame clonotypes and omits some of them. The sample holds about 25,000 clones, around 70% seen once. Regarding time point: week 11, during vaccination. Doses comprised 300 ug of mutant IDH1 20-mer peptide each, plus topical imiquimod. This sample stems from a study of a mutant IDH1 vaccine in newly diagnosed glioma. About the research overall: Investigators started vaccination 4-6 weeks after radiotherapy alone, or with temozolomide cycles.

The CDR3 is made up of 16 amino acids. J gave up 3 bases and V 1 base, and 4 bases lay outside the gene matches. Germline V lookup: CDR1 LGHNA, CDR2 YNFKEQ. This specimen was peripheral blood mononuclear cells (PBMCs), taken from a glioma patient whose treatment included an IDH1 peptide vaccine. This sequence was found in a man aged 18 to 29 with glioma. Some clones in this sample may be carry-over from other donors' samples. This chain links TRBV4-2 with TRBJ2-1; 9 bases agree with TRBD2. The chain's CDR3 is CASSQGRLADYNEQFF. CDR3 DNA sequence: TGTGCCAGCAGCCAAGGGAGACTAGCGGACTACAATGAGCAGTTCTTC.